This TCR beta chain was identified during a study of blood T cell repertoires in COVID-19. Study overall: Acute and convalescent COVID-19 samples came from the United States, Italy and Spain. T cells, B-cell-depleted T cells, or PBMCs provided the cDNA or gDNA that served as material.

The CDR3 runs 15 residues. The trim removed 2 bases at V and 10 bases at J, leaving 8 bases unmatched. Germline lookup yields CDR1 LGHDT and CDR2 YNNKEL (reference sequence). In the original analysis: Amplification of reference gene primers was used by the study to estimate nucleated cell counts. Sequenced by immunoSEQ multiplex PCR; TCRdb stores in-frame clones only, minus some. The V and J calls and clone size were taken over from that table, and D and trimming were inferred from the DNA. The sample has 200,000 to 250,000 clones, over 80% seen once. The table lists this clone with a few counts. Sequencing used peripheral blood. This TCR was recovered from a human donor in a cohort sampled during active COVID-19. The chain links TRBV3-1 (or the pseudogene TRBV3-2) to TRBJ1-4; 9 bases map to TRBD1. The CDR3, as DNA: TGTGCCAGCAGCCAAAACTGGGACAGGGTCGGAAAACTGTTTTTT. This encodes CASSQNWDRVGKLFF.